This T cell receptor beta chain emerged from a study of spatial heterogeneity in lung cancer. At the level of the study: Fewer alpha-chain than beta-chain sequences were consistently detected.

This clonotype is judged medium-sized. The target antigen is unknown. Time point indicated: sample taken at primary tumor resection. The donors comprised around 76 untreated early-stage non-small cell lung cancer patients. Tumor, nontumor lung or frozen PBMC supplied whole RNA, sequenced without sorting. Each CDR3 protein is one row after TCRdb ran MiXCR on the 5' RACE reads. There are about 5,900 distinct CDR3 sequences in the sample; under 20% occur only once, and approximately 14% lies in the top ten. Whole-study findings and limits: Regional and ubiquitous nonsynonymous mutations were tracked by counts of regional and ubiquitous expanded TCRs, respectively. Higher tumor mutation counts went along with higher counts of expanded intratumoral alpha and beta TCRs.

V lost 0 bases to trimming and J lost 5 bases, with 11 bases between them. Germline CDR1 SGHRS, CDR2 YFSETQ. The CDR3 consists of 14 residues. Here the sequenced sample was lung tumor tissue, taken at surgery. The chain employs TRBV5-1 and TRBJ1-1, with D unresolved. The receptor was isolated from a male donor with early-stage non-small cell lung cancer. The CDR3 bases are TGCGCCAGCAGCTTGGAAGGCACTGGAACTGAAGCTTTCTTT. This encodes CASSLEGTGTEAFF.